This T cell receptor (beta chain) was observed in a study of shared T cell receptors in the human thymus. Trimming left V 8 bases short and J 2 bases short, with 7 bases between. Germline V CDR1 and CDR2: SEHNR, FQNEAQ (reference sequence). The CDR3 totals 12 residues. A word on this clone: The sample holds other DNA sequences that translate to the same CDR3.

TCRdb's table, derived via immunoSEQ multiplex PCR, lists solely in-frame clones and lacks some. The sample shows under 700,000 clones, about 84% of them seen only once. These data also formed part of another study, on human thymus T cells. As reported in that work: Thymus specimens were resections from corrective heart surgery.

The sequencing sample was made of thymocytes. V is TRBV7-9 and J is TRBJ1-5, with D perhaps matching TRBD1 (6 bases). This clonotype was obtained from a boy under three years old with a congenital heart defect. For the CDR3, the DNA is TGTGCCAGCCGACAGGGCAATCAGCCCCAGCATTTT. The encoded protein is CASRQGNQPQHF.